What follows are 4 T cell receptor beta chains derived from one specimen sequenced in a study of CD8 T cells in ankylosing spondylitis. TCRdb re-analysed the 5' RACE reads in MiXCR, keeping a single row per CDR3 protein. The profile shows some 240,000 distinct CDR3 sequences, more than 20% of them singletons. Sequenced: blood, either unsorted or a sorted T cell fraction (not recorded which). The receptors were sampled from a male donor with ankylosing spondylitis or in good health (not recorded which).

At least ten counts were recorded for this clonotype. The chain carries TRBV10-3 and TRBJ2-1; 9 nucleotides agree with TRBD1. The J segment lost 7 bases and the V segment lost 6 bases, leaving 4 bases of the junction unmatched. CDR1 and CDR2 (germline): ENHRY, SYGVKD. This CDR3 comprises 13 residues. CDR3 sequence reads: CAISGQGRNEQFF. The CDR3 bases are TGTGCCATCAGCGGACAGGGGAGGAATGAGCAGTTCTTC.

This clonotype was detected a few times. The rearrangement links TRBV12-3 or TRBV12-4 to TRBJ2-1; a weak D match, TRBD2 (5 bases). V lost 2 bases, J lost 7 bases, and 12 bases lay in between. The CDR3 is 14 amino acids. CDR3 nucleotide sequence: TGTGCCAGCAGTTTAAGGCTACGGGAAAATGAGCAGTTCTTC. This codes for CASSLRLRENEQFF.

The CDR3 loop is CASSPSGGLGELFF. CDR3 sequence (DNA): TGTGCCAGCAGTCCTAGCGGGGGCCTCGGGGAGCTGTTTTTT. V and J are TRBV9 and TRBJ2-2, with TRBD2 matching 10 bases. The CDR3 is 14 amino acids. Germline CDR1 reads SGDLS; CDR2 reads YYNGEE. Trimming at V came to 5 bases and at J to 7 bases, leaving 5 bases not matched to a gene.

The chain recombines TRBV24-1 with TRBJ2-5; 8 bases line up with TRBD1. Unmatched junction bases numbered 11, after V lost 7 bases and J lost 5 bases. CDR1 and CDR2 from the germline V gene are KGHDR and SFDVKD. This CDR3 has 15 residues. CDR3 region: CATSTPGGDPETQYF. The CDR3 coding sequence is TGTGCCACCAGCACACCAGGGGGCGATCCGGAGACCCAGTACTTC.